The rows below give T cell receptor beta chains drawn from one sample of a study of PD-1 blockade in classical Hodgkin lymphoma. Clones were sequenced by immunoSEQ multiplex PCR, and TCRdb holds only the in-frame ones, with some missing. This table has 100,000 or so clones, about 89% appearing once. Sample: peripheral blood mononuclear cells (PBMCs), taken before the second cycle of nivolumab. The receptors originated from a human donor with classical Hodgkin lymphoma. CDR3s include the opening cysteine and the closing phenylalanine or tryptophan. A D gene is named only where the DNA matches it firmly. Clone size is given for some rows only: seen once, a few or many times, or a class if the clone is expanded.

CASSLLPGQGNQPQHF | TGTGCCAGTAGTCTGCTACCGGGACAGGGCAATCAGCCCCAGCATTTT | TRBV19 | few | TRBD1 | TRBJ1-5
CASSGGLAGVNEQFF | TGTGCCAGCAGCGGTGGACTAGCGGGGGTCAATGAGCAGTTCTTC | TRBV7-2 | NA | TRBD2 | TRBJ2-1
CAGSLNARGDTGELFF | TGCGCCGGCAGCTTGAACGCCAGGGGGGACACCGGGGAGCTGTTTTTT | TRBV5-1 | NA | NA | TRBJ2-2
CASSRTGNEQYF | TGTGCCAGCAGCCGGACAGGGAACGAGCAGTACTTC | TRBV6-5 | once | TRBD1 | TRBJ2-7
CASSSVGQGMVEKLFF | TGTGCCAGCAGTTCGGTAGGACAGGGGATGGTTGAAAAACTGTTTTTT | TRBV6-5 | NA | TRBD1 | TRBJ1-4
CASSSPSGGDTGELFF | TGTGCCAGCAGCAGCCCCAGCGGGGGGGACACCGGGGAGCTGTTTTTT | TRBV7-3 | NA | TRBD2 | TRBJ2-2
CSVEERGQGGGSFF | TGCAGCGTTGAAGAACGGGGGCAGGGAGGTGGGTCTTTCTTT | TRBV29-1 | NA | NA | TRBJ1-1
CASSSRGGGPSNYGYTF | TGTGCCAGCAGCTCCCGGGGGGGTGGCCCATCTAACTATGGCTACACCTTC | TRBV11-2 | NA | NA | TRBJ1-2
CASSQDGRSGVYGYTF | TGTGCCAGCAGCCAAGATGGACGCTCGGGGGTTTATGGCTACACCTTC | TRBV4-2 | NA | NA | TRBJ1-2
CASSIDLRNEQFF | TGTGCCAGTAGTATAGACCTTCGCAATGAGCAGTTCTTC | TRBV19 | NA | NA | TRBJ2-1
CASRLQGPGELFF | TGTGCCAGCAGACTACAGGGCCCCGGGGAGCTGTTTTTT | TRBV2 | medium-sized | NA | TRBJ2-2
CASRKDPGTSGGNEQFF | TGTGCCAGCAGGAAGGACCCAGGGACTAGCGGGGGCAATGAGCAGTTCTTC | TRBV7-9 | NA | TRBD2 | TRBJ2-1
CASTYGQGPLAKETQYF | TGCGCCAGCACATACGGACAGGGTCCCCTAGCGAAAGAGACCCAGTACTTC | TRBV4-1 | once | TRBD1 | TRBJ2-5
CASSLNTGELFF | TGTGCCAGCAGCTTGAACACCGGGGAGCTGTTTTTT | TRBV5-6 | NA | NA | TRBJ2-2
CASSLALGSYNEQFF | TGTGCCAGCAGCTTAGCCCTAGGTTCCTACAATGAGCAGTTCTTC | TRBV7-7 | NA | NA | TRBJ2-1
CASSPISGNEQFF | TGTGCCAGCAGCCCGATTTCCGGTAATGAGCAGTTCTTC | TRBV7-3 | NA | NA | TRBJ2-1
CAVPGTGDTGNYGYTF | TGTGCCGTACCCGGGACAGGGGATACGGGGAACTATGGCTACACCTTC | TRBV30 | once | TRBD1 | TRBJ1-2
CASSVGSGGADTQYF | TGTGCCAGCAGCGTAGGAAGCGGGGGCGCAGATACGCAGTATTTT | TRBV9 | NA | TRBD2 | TRBJ2-3
CASSTGWGPLNEQFF | TGTGCCAGCAGCACCGGGTGGGGACCGCTAAATGAGCAGTTCTTC | TRBV9 | NA | NA | TRBJ2-1
CASSLMGGVGETQYF | TGTGCCAGCAGCTTAATGGGTGGGGTAGGAGAGACCCAGTACTTC | TRBV7-2 | NA | NA | TRBJ2-5
CSVWESGANVLTF | TGCAGCGTGTGGGAGTCTGGGGCCAACGTCCTGACTTTC | TRBV29-1 | NA | NA | TRBJ2-6
CASSPSGTGDSPLHF | TGTGCCAGCTCACCATCCGGGACAGGGGATTCACCCCTCCACTTT | TRBV18 | NA | TRBD1 | TRBJ1-6
CASSAIGADTQYF | TGTGCCAGCAGCGCAATAGGAGCAGATACGCAGTATTTT | TRBV7-6 | once | NA | TRBJ2-3
CATGSGTGPTDTQYF | TGTGCCACCGGATCGGGGACAGGTCCCACAGATACGCAGTATTTT | TRBV30 | NA | TRBD1 | TRBJ2-3
CASSSTGTATLRVNEKLFF | TGCGCCAGCAGCTCGACCGGGACAGCCACATTAAGGGTTAATGAAAAACTGTTTTTT | TRBV5-1 | NA | TRBD1 | TRBJ1-4
CASSLAFGDNTIYF | TGTGCCAGCAGCTTAGCGTTCGGAGATAACACCATATATTTT | TRBV7-2 | NA | NA | TRBJ1-3
CAWFSIRANYGYTF | TGTGCCTGGTTCTCGATCAGGGCAAACTATGGCTACACCTTC | TRBV30 | NA | NA | TRBJ1-2
CASSRWDTSYEQYF | TGTGCCAGCAGCAGATGGGACACCTCCTACGAGCAGTACTTC | TRBV5-6 | NA | NA | TRBJ2-7
CSVGQDATNEKLFF | TGCAGCGTTGGACAAGATGCAACTAATGAAAAACTGTTTTTT | TRBV29-1 | NA | NA | TRBJ1-4
CASSDTGGYTDTQYF | TGTGCCAGCAGTGATACGGGGGGCTACACAGATACGCAGTATTTT | TRBV2 | NA | NA | TRBJ2-3